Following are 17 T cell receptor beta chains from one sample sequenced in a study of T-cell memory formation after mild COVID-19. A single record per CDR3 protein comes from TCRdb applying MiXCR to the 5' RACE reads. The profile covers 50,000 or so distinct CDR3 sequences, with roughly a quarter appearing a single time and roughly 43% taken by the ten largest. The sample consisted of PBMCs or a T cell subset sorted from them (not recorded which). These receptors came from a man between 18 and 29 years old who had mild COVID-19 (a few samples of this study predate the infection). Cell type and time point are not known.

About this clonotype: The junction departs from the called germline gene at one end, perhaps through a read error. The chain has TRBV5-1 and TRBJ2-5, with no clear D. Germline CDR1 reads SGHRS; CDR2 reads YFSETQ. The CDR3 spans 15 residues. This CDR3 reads CASSFQSGLRETQHF. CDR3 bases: TGCGCCAGCAGCTTTCAATCGGGCTTAAGAGAGACCCAGCACTTC. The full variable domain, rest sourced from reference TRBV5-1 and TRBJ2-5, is KAGVTQTPRYLIKTRGQQVTLSCSPISGHRSVSWYQQTPGQGLQFLFEYFSETQRNKGNFPGRFSGRQFSNSRSEMNVSTLELGDSALYLCASSFQSGLRETQHFGPGTRLLVL.

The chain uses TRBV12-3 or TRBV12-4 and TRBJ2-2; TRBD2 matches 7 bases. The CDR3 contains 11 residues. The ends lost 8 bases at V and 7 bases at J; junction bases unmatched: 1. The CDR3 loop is CASGGGGELFF. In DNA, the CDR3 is TGTGCCAGCGGGGGGGGCGGGGAGCTGTTTTTT.

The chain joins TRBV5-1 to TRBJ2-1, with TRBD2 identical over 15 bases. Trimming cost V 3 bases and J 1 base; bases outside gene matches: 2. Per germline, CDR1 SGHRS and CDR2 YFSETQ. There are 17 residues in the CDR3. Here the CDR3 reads CASSSGLAGGSYNEQFF. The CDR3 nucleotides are TGCGCCAGCAGCTCGGGACTAGCGGGGGGTTCCTACAATGAGCAGTTCTTC.

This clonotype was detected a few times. The CDR3 DNA reads as TGTGCCAGCAGTGCCGGGGGAGCGGGCATTGGGTTCTTC. Its translation: CASSAGGAGIGFF. The chain is built from TRBV12-3 or TRBV12-4 and TRBJ2-1, with D possibly matching TRBD2 (6 bases). The CDR3 is 13 residues long. Trimming removed 5 bases from V and 15 bases from J, with 20 bases in between.

In DNA, the CDR3 is TGTGCCAGCAGTGCGAGGACTAGCGGGTACGAGCAGTACGTC. Translating gives CASSARTSGYEQYV. The chain couples TRBV27 to TRBJ2-7, with 11 bases matching TRBD2. The CDR3 has 14 residues. Looked up from germline, CDR1 is MNHEY and CDR2 is SMNVEV (reference sequence). The V gene end was trimmed by 5 bases and the J gene end by 4 bases; junction bases not matched to a gene: 4.

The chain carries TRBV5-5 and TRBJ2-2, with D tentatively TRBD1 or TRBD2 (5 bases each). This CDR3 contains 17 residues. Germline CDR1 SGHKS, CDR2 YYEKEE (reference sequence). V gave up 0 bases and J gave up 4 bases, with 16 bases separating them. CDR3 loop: CASSLGGDSRVTGELFF. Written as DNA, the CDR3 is TGTGCCAGCAGCTTGGGAGGGGATTCCCGAGTCACCGGGGAGCTGTTTTTT.

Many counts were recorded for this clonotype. Here the CDR3 reads CASSWDFSYEQYF. In nucleotides, the CDR3 is TGTGCCAGCAGCTGGGACTTCAGCTACGAGCAGTACTTC. This chain links TRBV12-3 or TRBV12-4 with TRBJ2-7; D possibly corresponds to TRBD2 (6 bases). Deletions cut 6 bases from V and 3 bases from J, with 12 bases between. The CDR3 is 13 residues long.

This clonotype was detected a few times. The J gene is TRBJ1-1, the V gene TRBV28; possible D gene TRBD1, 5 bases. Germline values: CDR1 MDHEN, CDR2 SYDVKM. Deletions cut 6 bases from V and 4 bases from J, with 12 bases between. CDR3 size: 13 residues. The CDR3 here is CASRPGWATEAFF. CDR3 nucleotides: TGTGCCAGCAGACCAGGGTGGGCCACTGAAGCTTTCTTT.

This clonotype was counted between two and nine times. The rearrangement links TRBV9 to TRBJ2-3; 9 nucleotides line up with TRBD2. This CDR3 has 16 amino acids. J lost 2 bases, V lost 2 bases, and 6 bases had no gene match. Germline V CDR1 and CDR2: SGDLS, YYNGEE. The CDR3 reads CASSVGQRGATDTQYF. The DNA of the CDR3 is TGTGCCAGCAGCGTCGGCCAGCGGGGGGCCACAGATACGCAGTATTTT.

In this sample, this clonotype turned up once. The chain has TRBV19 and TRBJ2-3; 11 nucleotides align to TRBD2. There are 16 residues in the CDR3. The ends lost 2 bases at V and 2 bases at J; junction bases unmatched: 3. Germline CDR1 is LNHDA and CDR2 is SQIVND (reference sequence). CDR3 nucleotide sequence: TGTGCCAGTAGTATAACTAGCGGGGGCGTCACAGATACGCAGTATTTT. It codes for CASSITSGGVTDTQYF. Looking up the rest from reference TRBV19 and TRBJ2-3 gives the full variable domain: DGGITQSPKYLFRKEGQNVTLSCEQNLNHDAMYWYRQDPGQGLRLIYYSQIVNDFQKGDIAEGYSVSREKKESFPLTVTSAQKNPTAFYLCASSITSGGVTDTQYFGPGTRLTVL.

In DNA, the CDR3 is TGTGCCTGGAGTGTGTCTGTCGGTCGGGAGAAGGTTTTCTTT. It codes for CAWSVSVGREKVFF. V gene TRBV30 combines with J gene TRBJ1-1; D gene uncertain. Germline assignment: CDR1 GTSNPN and CDR2 SVGIG (reference sequence). V was shortened by 0 bases and J by 13 bases, with 21 bases between the two germline ends. This CDR3 has 14 amino acids.

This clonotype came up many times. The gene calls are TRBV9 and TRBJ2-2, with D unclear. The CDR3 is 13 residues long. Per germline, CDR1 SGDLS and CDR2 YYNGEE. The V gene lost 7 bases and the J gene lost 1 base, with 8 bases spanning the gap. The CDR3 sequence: CASLQENTGELFF. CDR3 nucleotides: TGTGCCAGCCTTCAGGAGAACACCGGGGAGCTGTTTTTT.

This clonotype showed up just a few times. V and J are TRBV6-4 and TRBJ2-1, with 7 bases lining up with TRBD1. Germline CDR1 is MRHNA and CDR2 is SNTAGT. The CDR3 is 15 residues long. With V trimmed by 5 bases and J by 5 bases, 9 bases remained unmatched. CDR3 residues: CASSYETGIHNEQFF. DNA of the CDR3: TGTGCCAGCAGTTACGAGACAGGGATCCACAATGAGCAGTTCTTC.

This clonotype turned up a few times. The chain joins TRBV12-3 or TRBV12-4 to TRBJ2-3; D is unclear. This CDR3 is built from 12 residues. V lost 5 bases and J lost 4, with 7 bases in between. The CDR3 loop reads CASSDGPDTQYF. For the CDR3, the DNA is TGTGCCAGCAGTGATGGGCCAGATACGCAGTATTTT.

The CDR3 loop reads CASSLLGQPVTMVGESYTF. CDR3 nucleotide sequence: TGCGCCAGCAGCTTGCTGGGACAGCCAGTAACTATGGTCGGCGAAAGCTACACCTTC. The genes are TRBV5-1 and TRBJ1-2, with 7 bases identical to TRBD1. CDR1 is SGHRS and CDR2 is YFSETQ in the germline V gene. V was clipped by 1 base and J by 9 bases; unmatched bases: 24. The CDR3 totals 19 residues.

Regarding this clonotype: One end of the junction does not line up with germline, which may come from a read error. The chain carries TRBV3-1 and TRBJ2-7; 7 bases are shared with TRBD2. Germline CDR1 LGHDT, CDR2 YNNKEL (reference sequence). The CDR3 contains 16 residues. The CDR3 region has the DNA TGTGACAGCAGCCCCCCACGGGCTAGCGGAACCTACGAGCAGTACTTC. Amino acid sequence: CDSSPPRASGTYEQYF.

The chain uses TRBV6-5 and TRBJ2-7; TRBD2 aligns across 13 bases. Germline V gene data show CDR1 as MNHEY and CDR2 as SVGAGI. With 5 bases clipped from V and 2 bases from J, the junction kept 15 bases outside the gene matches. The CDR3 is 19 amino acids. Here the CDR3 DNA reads TGTGCCAGCAGTAACTTCTATCGACTAGCGGGGGGACCCCCCTACGAGCAGTACTTC. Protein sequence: CASSNFYRLAGGPPYEQYF.